Below, 20 T cell receptor beta chains from the same sample are listed, as sequenced in a study of T cell repertoires in aging, cancer and after chemotherapy. Rearranged V-D-J TRB sequences were amplified with a mixed TRB-A/B primer pool. One entry per CDR3 protein results from TCRdb running MiXCR on the multiplex PCR reads. The data show some 5,000 distinct CDR3 sequences, under 25% seen once. Peripheral blood genomic DNA, not sorted cells or RNA, was the template. Specimen: blood. The source is a human donor in good health. The donor label of this sample is uncertain.

This clonotype ranks as medium-sized. The chain uses TRBV19 and TRBJ2-2; D tentatively fits TRBD1 or TRBD2 (6 bases each). CDR1 is LNHDA and CDR2 is SQIVND in the germline V gene (reference sequence). The V gene lost 9 bases and the J gene lost 5 bases, with 16 bases spanning the gap. The CDR3 extends over 14 amino acids. The CDR3 nucleotides read TGTGCCAGCAAATGGGGGGCGCGGACCGGGGAGCTGTTTTTT. It translates to CASKWGARTGELFF. Full variable domain (missing parts from reference TRBV19 and TRBJ2-2): DGGITQSPKYLFRKEGQNVTLSCEQNLNHDAMYWYRQDPGQGLRLIYYSQIVNDFQKGDIAEGYSVSREKKESFPLTVTSAQKNPTAFYLCASKWGARTGELFFGEGSRLTVL.

By sample share, this clonotype is medium-sized (0.01 to 0.1%). This chain uses TRBV5-6 with TRBJ2-2; D perhaps matches TRBD1 (6 bases). This CDR3 contains 15 residues. The germline V gene has CDR1 SGHDT and CDR2 YYEEEE. The V and J ends lost 3 bases and 5 bases respectively, with 14 bases between them. CDR3 coding DNA: TGTGCCAGCAGCTGGGGACAACCGCAAACCGGGGAGCTGTTTTTT. This translates into CASSWGQPQTGELFF.

Relative to its sample, this clonotype is medium-sized. V gene TRBV10-3 combines with J gene TRBJ1-5; tentatively, D is TRBD1 (5 bases). From germline, CDR1 is ENHRY and CDR2 SYGVKD. Trimming shortened V by 3 bases and J by 1 base, and 10 bases separated the two germline ends. CDR3 length equals 15 residues. CDR3 coding DNA: TGTGCCATCAGTGATATGCCAGGGAGCAATCAGCCCCAGCATTTT. Translation: CAISDMPGSNQPQHF.

This clonotype is labeled medium-sized (0.01 to 0.1%). CDR3 nucleotide sequence: TGTGCCAGCAGCAAATTCGGGACAAAAGAGACCCAGTACTTC. This encodes CASSKFGTKETQYF. This rearrangement joins TRBV5-4 to TRBJ2-5; D perhaps matches TRBD1 (6 bases). Germline V gene sequence: CDR1 SGHNT, CDR2 YYREEE (reference sequence). V dropped 4 bases and J dropped 3 bases, with 13 bases sitting between them. The CDR3 consists of 14 residues.

This clonotype is medium-sized by share. The V and J genes are TRBV20-1 and TRBJ2-2; D is undetermined. The CDR3 contains 12 residues. Germline-derived CDR1 and CDR2 are DFQATT and SNEGSKA (reference sequence). V dropped 6 bases and J dropped 6 bases, with 11 bases sitting between them. The CDR3 sequence is CSAYDSSGELFF. The CDR3 region has the DNA TGCAGTGCCTATGATTCGTCCGGGGAGCTGTTTTTT.

This clonotype was seen a handful of times. This rearrangement joins TRBV5-1 to TRBJ1-1; D is uncertain. From germline, CDR1 is SGHRS and CDR2 YFSETQ. CDR3 length equals 14 residues. V lost 4 bases and J lost 5, with 15 bases in between. The CDR3 nucleotides read TGCGCCAGCAGCCCCCAAGACACTCGGACTGAAGCTTTCTTT. Amino acids: CASSPQDTRTEAFF.

The chain is built from TRBV5-5 and TRBJ1-1; tentative D call: TRBD1 (5 bases). Trimming removed 8 bases at V and 7 bases at J, with 21 bases between. The CDR3 loop spans 14 amino acids. CDR1 is SGHKS and CDR2 is YYEKEE in the germline V gene (reference sequence). The CDR3 loop reads CASSPGRDCYEAFF. CDR3 DNA: TGTGCCAGTAGTCCGGGCAGGGATTGCTATGAAGCTTTCTTT.

The chain couples TRBV4-1 to TRBJ2-2; D call uncertain. This CDR3 region has 12 residues. Germline CDR1 is MGHRA and CDR2 is YSYEKL. V gave up 7 bases and J gave up 0 bases, with 3 bases separating them. The CDR3 nucleotides read TGCGCCAGCAAGGCGAACACCGGGGAGCTGTTTTTT. Translating gives CASKANTGELFF.

Within the sample, this clonotype is large. The V and J genes are TRBV15 and TRBJ2-2; TRBD1 is a possible D gene (6 bases). In germline, CDR1 is LNHNV, CDR2 YYDKDF (reference sequence). V was pared by 5 bases and J by 4 bases, with 11 bases between. The CDR3 is 14 amino acids. The CDR3 protein is CATSARTVTGELFF. The CDR3 DNA reads as TGTGCCACCAGCGCGCGGACAGTCACCGGGGAGCTGTTTTTT. Combining the CDR3 with reference TRBV15 and TRBJ2-2 gives the whole variable domain DAMVIQNPRYQVTQFGKPVTLSCSQTLNHNVMYWYQQKSSQAPKLLFHYYDKDFNNEADTPDNFQSRRPNTSFCFLDIRSPGLGDTAMYLCATSARTVTGELFFGEGSRLTVL.

By share, this clonotype counts as medium-sized (0.01 to 0.1%). The chain couples TRBV19 to TRBJ2-5, with D possibly TRBD2 on 6 matching bases. The V gene's germline CDR1 is LNHDA and CDR2 SQIVND (reference sequence). The CDR3 totals 14 residues. V lost 3 bases, J lost 5 bases, and 13 bases lay in between. This CDR3 reads CASSMGGMGETQYF. CDR3 DNA sequence: TGTGCCAGTAGTATGGGAGGTATGGGGGAGACCCAGTACTTC.

This clonotype was seen more than once but under ten times. The rearrangement joins TRBV6-1 to TRBJ2-1; 8 bases agree with TRBD2. The CDR3 contains 13 residues. Germline V CDR1 and CDR2: MNHNS, SASEGT. With 8 bases clipped from V and 7 bases from J, the junction kept 7 bases outside the gene matches. Written as DNA, the CDR3 is TGTGCCAGCGGGCGCCGGGAGGGGAATGAGCAGTTCTTC. Its translation is CASGRREGNEQFF.

By share, this clonotype ranks as medium-sized. The chain links TRBV7-9 to TRBJ2-3; 7 nucleotides agree with TRBD2. This CDR3 has 15 residues. With V trimmed by 1 base and J by 4 bases, 5 bases remained unmatched. Germline CDR1 and CDR2: SEHNR and FQNEAQ (reference sequence). The CDR3 region has the DNA TGTGCCAGCAGCTTAGGCGGGGGAGGCGCAGATACGCAGTATTTT. Its translation: CASSLGGGGADTQYF.

This clonotype is deemed medium-sized (0.01 to 0.1%). V gene TRBV6-1 combines with J gene TRBJ2-7; D unclear. There are 14 residues in the CDR3. V lost 8 bases, J lost 4 bases, and 18 bases lay in between. Per the germline V gene, CDR1 is MNHNS and CDR2 is SASEGT. The CDR3 DNA follows: TGTGCCAGCCAGGCCCCGCTGCCCCCTTACGAGCAGTACTTC. This sequence encodes CASQAPLPPYEQYF.

This clonotype counts as large (0.1 to 1%). The chain employs TRBV6-2 or TRBV6-3 and TRBJ2-3; 9 bases map to TRBD2. Germline V lookup: CDR1 MNHEY, CDR2 SVGEGT. Germline trimming cut 2 bases from V and 4 bases from J; bases unmatched to any gene: 7. The CDR3 runs to 16 residues. In DNA, the CDR3 is TGTGCCAGCAGTTACCGGGGGACTAGCACCGCAGATACGCAGTATTTT. Amino acids: CASSYRGTSTADTQYF.

The genes are TRBV9 and TRBJ2-1, with D hard to call. Trimming stripped 0 bases from V and 4 bases from J, with 14 bases between. The CDR3 runs 16 residues. Germline loops: CDR1 SGDLS, CDR2 YYNGEE. CDR3 sequence (DNA): TGTGCCAGCAGCGTAGGTGGGTTTGGGTTTTACAATGAGCAGTTCTTC. This sequence encodes CASSVGGFGFYNEQFF.

The chain joins TRBV7-9 to TRBJ2-1; 8 bases fit TRBD2. V lost 8 bases, J lost 0 bases, and 6 bases stayed unmatched. Per the germline V gene, CDR1 is SEHNR and CDR2 is FQNEAQ (reference sequence). This CDR3 is 15 amino acids long. DNA of the CDR3: TGTGCCAGCCAAGTCGGGGGGGTCTCCTACAATGAGCAGTTCTTC. It specifies CASQVGGVSYNEQFF.

This clonotype appeared a single time. This may be a read error: a much more frequent sequence differs by one nucleotide. The rearrangement uses TRBV18 and TRBJ1-5; D gene ambiguous. Germline V gene lookup returns CDR1 KGHSH and CDR2 LQKENI. Deletions cut 4 bases from V and 6 bases from J, with 16 bases between. This CDR3 is built from 15 residues. CDR3 DNA sequence: TGTGCCAGCTCACTCTCCAAGGGCGATGGTCAGCCCCAGCATTTT. Translating gives CASSLSKGDGQPQHF.

The genes are TRBV20-1 and TRBJ2-2; 8 positions agree with TRBD2. J lost 0 bases, V lost 7 bases, and 10 bases had no gene match. There are 16 residues in the CDR3. Germline CDR1 and CDR2: DFQATT and SNEGSKA (reference sequence). The CDR3, as DNA: TGCAGTGTTCCCCCTCCCGGGGGGGCGAACACCGGGGAGCTGTTTTTT. Its protein is CSVPPPGGANTGELFF.

A word on this clonotype: An end of the junction differs from the germline gene, which may be a read error. The rearrangement links TRBV5-8 to TRBJ2-1; perhaps TRBD2 as D (5 bases). The germline V gene has CDR1 SGHTS and CDR2 YDEGEE. This CDR3 has 15 amino acids. CDR3 bases: TGTGCCAGCATCTTGGTGGGGAGCTCCTACAATGAGCAGTTCTTC. This encodes CASILVGSSYNEQFF.

The CDR3 loop is CASTGAGNTGELFF. Here the CDR3 DNA reads TGTGCCAGCACCGGGGCCGGGAACACCGGGGAGCTGTTTTTT. The V and J genes are TRBV27 and TRBJ2-2, with D perhaps TRBD1 or TRBD2 (5 bases each). Trimming cost V 7 bases and J 1 base, with 10 bases left between them. Germline V gene data show CDR1 as MNHEY and CDR2 as SMNVEV (reference sequence). This CDR3 spans 14 amino acids.